A single sample is the source of the 5 T cell receptor beta chains below, sequenced in a study of T cell repertoires in cytomegalovirus infection. MiXCR, applied by TCRdb to the reads, yields one record per CDR3 protein. The data hold fewer than 300,000 distinct CDR3 sequences, with about 23% observed a single time. Sequencing input: PBMCs. The receptors stem from a human donor in good health (CMV status not recorded). Some clones in this sample may be carry-over from other donors' samples.

This chain links TRBV20-1 with TRBJ2-5; 8 bases match TRBD1. CDR3 length equals 15 residues. Germline CDR1 and CDR2: DFQATT and SNEGSKA (reference sequence). J was trimmed by 3 bases and V by 6 bases; bases with no gene match: 12. CDR3 DNA: TGCAGTGCCCGCCAGGGGGCCGAATTGGAAGAGACCCAGTACTTC. Amino acids: CSARQGAELEETQYF.

The chain uses TRBV18 and TRBJ2-2; D perhaps matches TRBD2 (5 bases). Looked up from germline, CDR1 is KGHSH and CDR2 is LQKENI. The V end was cut by 3 bases, the J end by 5 bases, with 16 bases between. CDR3 length: 16 residues. The DNA for the CDR3 is TGTGCCAGCTCACCTCAGAGGGTCTCGAGGACCGGGGAGCTGTTTTTT. As protein: CASSPQRVSRTGELFF.

This clonotype was detected a few times. The CDR3 loop reads CASSPSGQGWTEAFF. In nucleotides, the CDR3 is TGTGCCAGCAGCCCTAGCGGACAGGGTTGGACTGAAGCTTTCTTT. The chain has TRBV9 and TRBJ1-1; 8 nucleotides line up with TRBD1. J gave up 5 bases and V 4 bases, and 10 bases lay outside the gene matches. The CDR3 has 15 amino acids. The V gene's germline CDR1 is SGDLS and CDR2 YYNGEE.

The chain uses TRBV19 and TRBJ2-7, with D perhaps TRBD1 (6 bases). Per the germline V gene, CDR1 is LNHDA and CDR2 is SQIVND (reference sequence). V was cut by 1 base and J by 7 bases, with 11 bases left in between. CDR3 length equals 13 residues. Written as DNA, the CDR3 is TGTGCCAGTAGTATAGGGGGACATCTTGAGCAGTACTTC. This codes for CASSIGGHLEQYF.

The sample holds a few counts of this clonotype. The V call is TRBV5-4, the J call TRBJ1-4; no firm D call. CDR3 length: 14 residues. Per germline, CDR1 SGHNT and CDR2 YYREEE (reference sequence). V was cut by 3 bases and J by 7 bases, with 13 bases left in between. CDR3 protein: CASSSAEAREKLFF. The CDR3 DNA reads as TGTGCCAGCAGCTCCGCTGAGGCTCGTGAAAAACTGTTTTTT.